One sample yielded the 28 T cell receptor beta chains listed below, sequenced in a study of T-cell memory formation after mild COVID-19. One entry per CDR3 protein, called by TCRdb with MiXCR from the 5' RACE reads. The sample lists 470,000 or so distinct CDR3 sequences; around a quarter were seen once. Sequencing was carried out using PBMCs or a T cell subset sorted from them (not recorded which). Receptor source: an adult woman who had mild COVID-19 (a few samples of this study predate the infection). Cell type and time point are not known.

The rearrangement links TRBV2 to TRBJ2-5, with 9 bases fitting TRBD2. V was clipped by 5 bases and J by 1 base; unmatched bases: 8. The CDR3 runs to 16 residues. Per germline, CDR1 SNHLY and CDR2 FYNNEI. The CDR3 DNA is TGTGCCAGCAGTCCACTAGCGGGTACCACCCAAGAGACCCAGTACTTC. This gives the protein CASSPLAGTTQETQYF.

This clonotype has a handful of counts. A far larger clone is off by one base, so a read error is likely. This sequence joins TRBV7-8 and TRBJ2-7; D is undetermined. The V gene's germline CDR1 is SGHVS and CDR2 FQNEAQ. Deletions cut 5 bases from V and 3 bases from J, with 5 bases between. CDR3 length equals 11 residues. The CDR3 loop reads CASSPFYEQYF. The CDR3 nucleotides read TGTGCCAGCAGCCCCTTCTACGAGCAGTACTTC.

The V call is TRBV7-9, the J call TRBJ2-1; maybe TRBD2 (5 bases). This CDR3 has 15 amino acids. Germline V CDR1 and CDR2: SEHNR, FQNEAQ (reference sequence). V was clipped by 7 bases and J by 4 bases, with 17 bases between them. In nucleotides, the CDR3 is TGTGCCAGCACCCCGGTGGCACTAGTTTACAATGAGCAGTTCTTC. It translates to CASTPVALVYNEQFF. The whole variable domain, filled in from reference TRBV7-9 and TRBJ2-1, reads DTGVSQNPRHKITKRGQNVTFRCDPISEHNRLYWYRQTLGQGPEFLTYFQNEAQLEKSRLLSDRFSAERPKGSFSTLEIQRTEQGDSAMYLCASTPVALVYNEQFFGPGTRLTVL.

In its sample, this clonotype was seen many times. The chain combines TRBV7-6 with TRBJ2-1, with 10 positions matching TRBD2. The CDR3 length is 14 residues. V was clipped by 3 bases and J by 10 bases; unmatched bases: 6. CDR1 and CDR2 (germline): SGHVS, FNYEAQ. This CDR3 is CASSFLAGAREQFF. The CDR3, as DNA: TGTGCCAGCAGCTTCCTAGCGGGGGCGAGAGAGCAGTTCTTC.

This chain links TRBV6-2 or TRBV6-3 with TRBJ2-7; D is uncertain. There are 11 residues in the CDR3. Germline V lookup: CDR1 MNHEY, CDR2 SVGEGT. The V end was cut by 5 bases, the J end by 3 bases, with 5 bases between. CDR3 DNA: TGTGCCAGCAGTACATACTACGAGCAGTACTTC. Amino acids: CASSTYYEQYF.

The chain couples TRBV4-1 to TRBJ2-5; D is perhaps TRBD1 (5 bases). Germline assignment: CDR1 MGHRA and CDR2 YSYEKL. Trimming cost V 2 bases and J 2 bases, with 9 bases left between them. This CDR3 has 14 residues. The CDR3 protein is CASSQWGIQETQYF. CDR3 nucleotides: TGCGCCAGCAGCCAATGGGGCATACAAGAGACCCAGTACTTC.

This clonotype occurred a few times. One end of the junction fails to match germline, which may point to a read error. The rearrangement uses TRBV5-1 and TRBJ2-1; the D gene is possibly TRBD1 (6 bases). In germline, CDR1 is SGHRS, CDR2 YFSETQ. This CDR3 comprises 13 residues. In nucleotides, the CDR3 is TGCGCCAGCACCCTTGGTGACAGGCGTGGTATGGTCTTC. Protein product: CASTLGDRRGMVF.

This clonotype was found a few times. V gene TRBV12-3 or TRBV12-4 combines with J gene TRBJ2-7, with D uncertain. The CDR3 has 12 residues. V was cut by 5 bases and J by 4 bases, with 9 bases left in between. The CDR3 is CASSIGDYEQYF. The CDR3 DNA reads TGTGCCAGCAGTATTGGGGATTACGAGCAGTACTTC.

V gene TRBV29-1 combines with J gene TRBJ2-2; 16 bases line up with TRBD2. CDR3 size: 15 residues. Losses at the gene ends were 7 bases for V and 7 bases for J; bases not matched to a gene: 6. Germline values: CDR1 SQVTM, CDR2 ANQGSEA. CDR3 protein: CSALGLAGGVGELFF. CDR3 bases: TGCAGCGCCCTGGGACTAGCGGGGGGGGTCGGGGAGCTGTTTTTT.

This clonotype was seen only a few times. The chain links TRBV12-3 or TRBV12-4 to TRBJ1-2; D not resolved. The CDR3 extends over 15 amino acids. The germline V and J ends were trimmed by 4 bases and 4 bases, with 16 bases remaining between them. CDR3 in amino acids: CASSSPGLPVYGYTF. The CDR3 nucleotides read TGTGCCAGCAGTTCCCCGGGCCTCCCTGTCTATGGCTACACCTTC.

A few counts support this clonotype. The rearrangement links TRBV5-4 to TRBJ1-1, with 8 nucleotides matching TRBD1. The germline V gene encodes CDR1 SGHNT and CDR2 YYREEE (reference sequence). Trimming removed 3 bases from V and 1 base from J; junction bases left unmatched: 5. The CDR3 length is 15 residues. The CDR3 sequence: CASSSRTGQNTEAFF. The CDR3 nucleotides read TGTGCCAGCAGCTCCCGGACAGGGCAGAACACTGAAGCTTTCTTT.

This clonotype was recorded many times. The chain uses TRBV20-1 and TRBJ2-2, with TRBD1 as a possible D gene (6 bases). Germline CDR1 DFQATT, CDR2 SNEGSKA (reference sequence). The CDR3 totals 15 residues. The germline V and J ends were trimmed by 1 base and 4 bases, with 13 bases remaining between them. The CDR3 nucleotides are TGCAGTGCTAGAGTCCCCGCCAGGGGCACCGGGGAGCTGTTTTTT. Its translation: CSARVPARGTGELFF.

A word on this clonotype: One end of the junction varies from germline; a read error may be responsible. The chain has TRBV7-9 and TRBJ2-7; 8 positions agree with TRBD1. From germline, CDR1 is SEHNR and CDR2 FQNEAQ (reference sequence). The CDR3 covers 14 residues. Here the CDR3 reads CASMPRTGSSEQYF. In DNA form, the CDR3 reads TGTGCCAGCATGCCAAGGACAGGGTCCTCCGAGCAGTACTTC.

V usage is TRBV29-1 and J usage is TRBJ1-1; D is unclear. From germline, CDR1 is SQVTM and CDR2 ANQGSEA. The CDR3 length is 14 residues. V was cut by 0 bases and J by 5 bases, with 13 bases left in between. The CDR3: CSVEEPFDKTEAFF. The CDR3 coding sequence is TGCAGCGTTGAAGAACCGTTTGATAAAACTGAAGCTTTCTTT. The whole variable domain, remainder taken from reference TRBV29-1 and TRBJ1-1, is SAVISQKPSRDICQRGTSLTIQCQVDSQVTMMFWYRQQPGQSLTLIATANQGSEATYESGFVIDKFPISRPNLTFSTLTVSNMSPEDSSIYLCSVEEPFDKTEAFFGQGTRLTVV.

This clonotype showed up many times. J is TRBJ2-7 and V is TRBV9, with D possibly TRBD2 on 6 matching bases. CDR1 and CDR2 (germline): SGDLS, YYNGEE. The CDR3 runs 16 residues. Deletions cut 0 bases from V and 5 bases from J, with 18 bases between. The CDR3 DNA follows: TGTGCCAGCAGCGTAGCTGGCGGGACTCCACAGGACGAGCAGTACTTC. This translates into CASSVAGGTPQDEQYF.

This clonotype was observed a few times. The chain combines TRBV7-8 with TRBJ2-3; a weak D match, TRBD2 (5 bases). The CDR3 extends over 16 amino acids. Per germline, CDR1 SGHVS and CDR2 FQNEAQ. V was trimmed by 5 bases and J by 5 bases, leaving 20 bases between them. The CDR3 sequence: CASSNGMAPDRDTQYF. CDR3 in DNA: TGTGCCAGCAGCAACGGGATGGCACCGGACCGAGATACGCAGTATTTT.

The chain combines TRBV9 with TRBJ1-2; 7 positions agree with TRBD1. The CDR3 totals 16 residues. Germline V gives CDR1 SGDLS, CDR2 YYNGEE. The V gene end was trimmed by 4 bases and the J gene end by 4 bases; junction bases not matched to a gene: 13. CDR3 loop: CASSSGLGRDSYGYTF. CDR3 bases: TGTGCCAGCAGCAGCGGGTTGGGCCGGGACAGCTATGGCTACACCTTC.

The chain employs TRBV5-4 and TRBJ1-5; D is unresolved. Trimming took off 2 bases at V and 6 bases at J, with 9 bases between the two ends. The germline V gene encodes CDR1 SGHNT and CDR2 YYREEE (reference sequence). This CDR3 has 13 amino acids. The CDR3 spells CASSFDYSQPQHF. The CDR3 DNA reads as TGTGCCAGCAGCTTTGATTACTCTCAGCCCCAGCATTTT.

Written as DNA, the CDR3 is TGTGCCACCAGTGATCGCCGGGACCCCTACAATGAGCAGTTCTTC. It translates to CATSDRRDPYNEQFF. This rearrangement joins TRBV24-1 to TRBJ2-1, with D perhaps assigned TRBD1 or TRBD2 (5 bases each). This CDR3 has 15 amino acids. V lost 3 bases to trimming and J lost 2 bases, with 10 bases between them. Germline V CDR1 and CDR2: KGHDR, SFDVKD.

The V call is TRBV7-2, the J call TRBJ2-5; no clear D. CDR1 is SGHTA, CDR2 FQGNSA, per germline. With 1 base removed from V and 9 bases from J, the gap between germline ends came to 18 bases. CDR3 size: 15 residues. CDR3 in DNA: TGTGCCAGCAGCTTAGAAGTGTCTAGGGCTGGGGCCCAGTACTTC. As protein: CASSLEVSRAGAQYF. The full variable domain, completed using reference TRBV7-2 and TRBJ2-5, is GAGVSQSPSNKVTEKGKDVELRCDPISGHTALYWYRQSLGQGLEFLIYFQGNSAPDKSGLPSDRFSAERTGGSVSTLTIQRTQQEDSAVYLCASSLEVSRAGAQYFGPGTRLLVL.

The J gene is TRBJ2-2, the V gene TRBV7-6; no clear D gene. CDR3 length equals 15 residues. CDR1 is SGHVS, CDR2 FNYEAQ, per germline. Trimming removed 1 base at V and 0 bases at J, with 6 bases between. This chain's CDR3 is CASSLVSANTGELFF. CDR3 DNA: TGTGCCAGCAGCTTAGTATCAGCGAACACCGGGGAGCTGTTTTTT.

This clonotype occurred a few times. The genes are TRBV5-1 and TRBJ2-7; possibly TRBD2 for D (5 bases). Germline CDR1 reads SGHRS; CDR2 reads YFSETQ. V lost 4 bases to trimming and J lost 2 bases, with 10 bases between them. CDR3 length: 13 amino acids. The chain's CDR3 is CASSPDSTYEQYF. The CDR3 region has the DNA TGCGCCAGCAGCCCGGACTCCACCTACGAGCAGTACTTC.

V is TRBV12-3 or TRBV12-4 and J is TRBJ2-1; 7 positions match TRBD1. Germline trimming cut 2 bases from V and 2 bases from J; bases unmatched to any gene: 3. This CDR3 region has 15 residues. The CDR3, as DNA: TGTGCCAGCAGTTTACTAGGGGGCGCCTACAATGAGCAGTTCTTC. Translating it yields CASSLLGGAYNEQFF.

The CDR3 nucleotides read TGTGCCAGCAGCTGGGGTTTCGACAGGGGTAAATCCTACGAGCAGTACTTC. Residues: CASSWGFDRGKSYEQYF. The V gene is TRBV11-2, the J gene TRBJ2-7, with 8 bases fitting TRBD1. With 4 bases clipped from V and 1 base from J, the junction kept 12 bases outside the gene matches. Germline CDR1 SGHAT, CDR2 FQNNGV. This CDR3 is 17 amino acids long.

This clonotype has a handful of counts. The V and J genes are TRBV3-1 and TRBJ2-7; TRBD1 is a possible D gene (6 bases). V was cut by 6 bases and J by 4 bases, with 22 bases left in between. In germline, CDR1 is LGHDT, CDR2 YNNKEL (reference sequence). This CDR3 is built from 16 residues. This CDR3 is CASRQNTGRGVYEQYF. The CDR3 nucleotides are TGTGCCAGCAGGCAAAATACAGGGAGAGGGGTATACGAGCAGTACTTC.

J is TRBJ1-1 and V is TRBV2, with D uncertain. This CDR3 is built from 11 residues. CDR1 is SNHLY, CDR2 FYNNEI, per germline. V was cut by 9 bases and J by 6 bases, with 11 bases left in between. The DNA for the CDR3 is TGTGCCAGTTCGGGAAACGCTGAAGCTTTCTTT. Its translation: CASSGNAEAFF.

The table lists this clonotype with a few counts. The chain links TRBV11-1 to TRBJ1-5, with D perhaps TRBD1 (5 bases). CDR3 length: 14 residues. Germline V gives CDR1 SGHAT, CDR2 FQDESV (reference sequence). Trimming shortened V by 2 bases and J by 6 bases, and 11 bases separated the two germline ends. The CDR3 DNA reads as TGTGCCAGCAGCTTAAGCCCGAGGGGTCAGCCCCAGCATTTT. Translated, it gives CASSLSPRGQPQHF.

This clonotype appeared many times. The V and J genes are TRBV28 and TRBJ1-1; D is ambiguous. CDR3 size: 14 residues. Germline V gene data show CDR1 as MDHEN and CDR2 as SYDVKM. V lost 4 bases, J lost 1 base, and 10 bases lay in between. For the CDR3, the DNA is TGTGCCAGCAGTTATACGGGAAGGAACACTGAAGCTTTCTTT. Protein: CASSYTGRNTEAFF.